The text below deals with one T cell receptor beta chain. MiXCR, run by TCRdb on the 5' RACE reads, gives a single entry per CDR3 protein. The profile covers roughly 150,000 distinct CDR3 sequences, with around 7% appearing a single time and 2.5% to 3% taken by the ten largest. The sample belongs to a study of T cells after yellow fever vaccination. The CDR3 extends over 14 amino acids. With 2 bases removed from V and 5 bases from J, the gap between germline ends came to 9 bases. The germline gives CDR1 SGHTA, CDR2 FQGNSA. This sequence originates from a man aged 18 to 35 who received the YFV17D yellow fever vaccine. This sample comprised CD4+ T cells sorted from PBMCs, obtained 5 days after the first yellow fever vaccination. This chain joins TRBV7-2 and TRBJ2-2; a possible D gene is TRBD1 (6 bases). The CDR3: CASSLTGFTGELFF. As DNA, the CDR3 is TGTGCCAGCAGCTTAACAGGGTTTACCGGGGAGCTGTTTTTT.